A single sample is the source of the 24 T cell receptor beta chains below, sequenced in a study of T cells after yellow fever vaccination. In TCRdb, the 5' RACE reads were re-called with MiXCR into one record per CDR3 protein. Of hundreds of thousands of distinct CDR3 sequences in the sample, approximately 4% were seen once. The sample was PBMCs, taken 5 days after the yellow fever booster vaccination. The receptors originated from a man in his late teens or twenties who received the YFV17D yellow fever vaccine.

This clonotype was seen a handful of times. V and J are TRBV7-9 and TRBJ1-5, with 10 bases lining up with TRBD1. This CDR3 has 16 amino acids. CDR1 and CDR2 from the germline V gene are SEHNR and FQNEAQ (reference sequence). Unmatched junction bases numbered 7, after V lost 5 bases and J lost 3 bases. The CDR3 region is CASSLGTGEYNQPQHF. For the CDR3, the DNA is TGTGCCAGCAGCCTAGGGACAGGGGAGTACAATCAGCCCCAGCATTTT.

The rearrangement links TRBV20-1 to TRBJ2-7, with a possible D match to TRBD1 (5 bases). Germline values: CDR1 DFQATT, CDR2 SNEGSKA (reference sequence). The CDR3 covers 13 residues. The V gene lost 0 bases and the J gene lost 3 bases, with 9 bases spanning the gap. The CDR3 reads CSARDAGNYEQYV. The CDR3, as DNA: TGCAGTGCTAGAGATGCAGGGAACTACGAGCAGTACGTC.

This clonotype was counted many times. The CDR3 sequence is CASSLGGAGEKLFF. The CDR3 DNA reads TGTGCCAGCAGTTTGGGGGGGGCCGGTGAAAAACTGTTTTTT. The gene calls are TRBV12-3 or TRBV12-4 and TRBJ1-4; D is possibly TRBD1 (6 bases). The length of the CDR3 is 14 residues. V lost 3 bases to trimming and J lost 7 bases, with 12 bases between them.

This clonotype showed up just a few times. The rearrangement links TRBV4-3 to TRBJ2-7, with D uncertain. The length of the CDR3 is 14 residues. Germline CDR1 is LGHNA and CDR2 is YSLEER. The germline V and J ends were trimmed by 0 bases and 4 bases, with 10 bases remaining between them. The CDR3 bases are TGCGCCAGCAGCCAAGAAATGCAGGAGTACGAGCAGTACTTC. It translates to CASSQEMQEYEQYF.

This clonotype was found many times. This chain connects TRBV5-1 to TRBJ2-2; no reliable D call. The germline V and J ends were trimmed by 6 bases and 3 bases, with 3 bases remaining between them. Germline V gene sequence: CDR1 SGHRS, CDR2 YFSETQ. CDR3 length: 11 residues. CDR3 sequence (DNA): TGCGCCAGCACATACACCGGGGAGCTGTTTTTT. Amino acids: CASTYTGELFF.

This clonotype occurred many times. The chain uses TRBV7-2 and TRBJ2-1, with 8 bases lining up with TRBD1. Germline V gives CDR1 SGHTA, CDR2 FQGNSA. The CDR3 sequence is 15 residues long. Trimming removed 3 bases from V and 7 bases from J; junction bases left unmatched: 8. CDR3 in DNA: TGTGCCAGCAGCTTCGGTCAGGGGGCTCAAAATGAGCAGTTCTTC. It codes for CASSFGQGAQNEQFF.

The chain employs TRBV20-1 and TRBJ2-1, with D perhaps matching TRBD1 (5 bases). With 2 bases removed from V and 7 bases from J, the gap between germline ends came to 21 bases. Germline CDR1 and CDR2: DFQATT and SNEGSKA (reference sequence). This CDR3 comprises 16 residues. Written as DNA, the CDR3 is TGCAGTGCTAGAAACTCCAGGACACTAATCGAAAATGAGCAGTTCTTC. Amino acids: CSARNSRTLIENEQFF.

This chain joins TRBV7-2 and TRBJ1-4; no firm D call. Per germline, CDR1 SGHTA and CDR2 FQGNSA. V was cut by 4 bases and J by 3 bases, with 12 bases left in between. CDR3 length: 15 amino acids. The CDR3: CASSSFVVPNEKLFF. CDR3 nucleotides: TGTGCCAGCAGCTCCTTTGTGGTTCCTAATGAAAAACTGTTTTTT.

Only a few counts were recorded for this clonotype. The chain combines TRBV12-3 or TRBV12-4 with TRBJ2-7; no reliable D call. The V gene lost 0 bases and the J gene lost 2 bases, with 8 bases spanning the gap. The CDR3 is 14 amino acids. The CDR3 is CASSLAPPAYEQYF. The DNA for the CDR3 is TGTGCCAGCAGTTTAGCACCGCCGGCCTACGAGCAGTACTTC.

J is TRBJ2-7 and V is TRBV29-1; D possibly uses TRBD1 or TRBD2 (5 bases each). The length of the CDR3 is 13 residues. Germline assignment: CDR1 SQVTM and CDR2 ANQGSEA. V gave up 4 bases and J gave up 1 base, with 11 bases separating them. The CDR3 loop is CSVVGGPSYEQYF. The CDR3 region has the DNA TGCAGCGTTGTTGGGGGACCTTCCTACGAGCAGTACTTC.

The gene calls are TRBV20-1 and TRBJ2-5; unclear D gene. There are 13 residues in the CDR3. Germline loops: CDR1 DFQATT, CDR2 SNEGSKA (reference sequence). V gave up 5 bases and J gave up 2 bases, with 12 bases separating them. The CDR3 loop reads CSAPSTSQETQYF. The CDR3 DNA sequence: TGCAGTGCTCCTTCGACTTCACAAGAGACCCAGTACTTC.

Ten or more counts support this clonotype. The chain carries TRBV7-9 and TRBJ2-3; 8 bases are shared with TRBD1. The germline V gene has CDR1 SEHNR and CDR2 FQNEAQ (reference sequence). With 6 bases clipped from V and 0 bases from J, the junction kept 11 bases outside the gene matches. The CDR3 sequence is 17 residues long. CDR3 amino acids: CASSFRQDRDSTDTQYF. The CDR3 nucleotides read TGTGCCAGCAGTTTTCGCCAGGACAGGGATAGCACAGATACGCAGTATTTT.

This clonotype was seen a handful of times. The chain couples TRBV30 to TRBJ2-2, with 10 bases matching TRBD1. Germline CDR1 reads GTSNPN; CDR2 reads SVGIG (reference sequence). The CDR3 runs 14 residues. After removal of 6 bases from V and 5 bases from J, the junction contained 6 bases not matched to a gene. In DNA form, the CDR3 reads TGTGCCTGCCAGGGGGACAGGGGAACCGGGGAGCTGTTTTTT. As protein: CACQGDRGTGELFF.

The rearrangement links TRBV18 to TRBJ2-7; D is possibly TRBD1 (5 bases). CDR1 KGHSH and CDR2 LQKENI come from the germline V gene. Trimming left V 3 bases short and J 5 bases short, with 17 bases between. The CDR3 sequence is 15 residues long. The CDR3 loop reads CASSPANRILHEQYF. For the CDR3, the DNA is TGTGCCAGCTCACCGGCAAACAGGATTCTCCACGAGCAGTACTTC.

This clonotype was observed a few times. The chain recombines TRBV6-2 or TRBV6-3 with TRBJ2-7, with 7 bases fitting TRBD1. This CDR3 contains 16 residues. Trimming took 7 bases from V and 0 from J; bases not matched to a gene: 12. Germline-derived CDR1 and CDR2 are MNHEY and SVGEGT. CDR3 protein: CASTGWTGLTSYEQYF. The DNA for the CDR3 is TGTGCCAGCACCGGATGGACAGGCCTCACCTCCTACGAGCAGTACTTC.

This clonotype was recorded many times. The chain is built from TRBV9 and TRBJ2-6, with D unclear. The CDR3 contains 15 residues. CDR1 is SGDLS and CDR2 is YYNGEE in the germline V gene. Trimming took off 0 bases at V and 4 bases at J, with 8 bases between the two ends. The CDR3 bases are TGTGCCAGCAGCGTAGGGGCAGCCGGGGCCAACGTCCTGACTTTC. Its translation: CASSVGAAGANVLTF.

This clonotype occurred a few times. J is TRBJ1-1 and V is TRBV10-2; 8 nucleotides match TRBD1. V was pared by 6 bases and J by 4 bases, with 10 bases of the junction left unmatched. Germline CDR1 reads WSHSY; CDR2 reads SAAADI. The CDR3 is 15 amino acids. Here the CDR3 DNA reads TGCGCCAGCAGCCGAGGACAGGGCGGGAGCACTGAAGCTTTCTTT. Its protein product is CASSRGQGGSTEAFF.

The chain employs TRBV27 and TRBJ2-7, with no clear D. Trimming removed 8 bases from V and 0 bases from J, with 5 bases in between. The germline V gene has CDR1 MNHEY and CDR2 SMNVEV (reference sequence). The CDR3 spans 11 residues. In DNA form, the CDR3 reads TGTGCCAGCGGCCACTCCTACGAGCAGTACGTC. Residues: CASGHSYEQYV.

The chain combines TRBV7-9 with TRBJ1-5; TRBD1 matches 7 bases. CDR1 SEHNR and CDR2 FQNEAQ come from the germline V gene (reference sequence). The CDR3 has 15 amino acids. V dropped 4 bases and J dropped 5; count of bases not matched to a gene: 8. The CDR3 DNA sequence: TGTGCCAGCAGCTCCCATCGACAGGGCGATCAGCCCCAGCATTTT. Protein: CASSSHRQGDQPQHF. Filled out from reference TRBV7-9 and TRBJ1-5, the complete variable domain reads DTGVSQNPRHKITKRGQNVTFRCDPISEHNRLYWYRQTLGQGPEFLTYFQNEAQLEKSRLLSDRFSAERPKGSFSTLEIQRTEQGDSAMYLCASSSHRQGDQPQHFGDGTRLSIL.

The table lists this clonotype with a few counts. This sequence joins TRBV5-1 and TRBJ1-3, with D possibly being TRBD1 (6 bases). Germline V CDR1 and CDR2: SGHRS, YFSETQ. Trimming took off 1 base at V and 4 bases at J, with 15 bases between the two ends. The CDR3 is 16 amino acids. The CDR3, as DNA: TGCGCCAGCAGCTTGTCAGGCCCTGACAGGGGAAACACCATATATTTT. Amino acid sequence: CASSLSGPDRGNTIYF. Complete variable domain (other parts from reference TRBV5-1 and TRBJ1-3): KAGVTQTPRYLIKTRGQQVTLSCSPISGHRSVSWYQQTPGQGLQFLFEYFSETQRNKGNFPGRFSGRQFSNSRSEMNVSTLELGDSALYLCASSLSGPDRGNTIYFGEGSWLTVV.

This chain uses TRBV20-1 with TRBJ1-3; 7 bases line up with TRBD1. The CDR3 has 15 amino acids. The V and J ends lost 0 bases and 4 bases, in that order; junction bases with no gene match: 6. Germline loops: CDR1 DFQATT, CDR2 SNEGSKA (reference sequence). DNA for the CDR3: TGCAGTGCTAGAGAGGCACAGGGGCTGGGAAACACCATATATTTT. Its translation: CSAREAQGLGNTIYF.

This clonotype has just a few counts. The CDR3 nucleotides read TGTGCCAGCTCACCGGGGGGAATCACAGATACGCAGTATTTT. Its protein is CASSPGGITDTQYF. This sequence joins TRBV18 and TRBJ2-3; maybe TRBD2 (6 bases). The CDR3 extends over 14 amino acids. Looked up from germline, CDR1 is KGHSH and CDR2 is LQKENI. V gave up 3 bases and J gave up 2 bases, with 9 bases separating them.

V gene TRBV7-9 combines with J gene TRBJ1-6, with D tentatively TRBD1 (6 bases). CDR1 and CDR2 (germline): SEHNR, FQNEAQ (reference sequence). Trimming took off 5 bases at V and 10 bases at J, with 21 bases between the two ends. The CDR3 consists of 16 residues. This chain's CDR3 is CASSTSGGQGSSPLHF. CDR3 nucleotide sequence: TGTGCCAGCAGCACCTCAGGTGGGCAGGGGTCCTCACCCCTCCACTTT.

This clonotype was picked up a small number of times. The rearrangement uses TRBV7-2 and TRBJ2-3; D is undetermined. Germline lookup yields CDR1 SGHTA and CDR2 FQGNSA. V was pared by 3 bases and J by 3 bases, with 10 bases between. This CDR3 contains 14 residues. The CDR3 DNA reads as TGTGCCAGCAGCTTGGAGCGTCATACAGATACGCAGTATTTT. Its protein is CASSLERHTDTQYF.